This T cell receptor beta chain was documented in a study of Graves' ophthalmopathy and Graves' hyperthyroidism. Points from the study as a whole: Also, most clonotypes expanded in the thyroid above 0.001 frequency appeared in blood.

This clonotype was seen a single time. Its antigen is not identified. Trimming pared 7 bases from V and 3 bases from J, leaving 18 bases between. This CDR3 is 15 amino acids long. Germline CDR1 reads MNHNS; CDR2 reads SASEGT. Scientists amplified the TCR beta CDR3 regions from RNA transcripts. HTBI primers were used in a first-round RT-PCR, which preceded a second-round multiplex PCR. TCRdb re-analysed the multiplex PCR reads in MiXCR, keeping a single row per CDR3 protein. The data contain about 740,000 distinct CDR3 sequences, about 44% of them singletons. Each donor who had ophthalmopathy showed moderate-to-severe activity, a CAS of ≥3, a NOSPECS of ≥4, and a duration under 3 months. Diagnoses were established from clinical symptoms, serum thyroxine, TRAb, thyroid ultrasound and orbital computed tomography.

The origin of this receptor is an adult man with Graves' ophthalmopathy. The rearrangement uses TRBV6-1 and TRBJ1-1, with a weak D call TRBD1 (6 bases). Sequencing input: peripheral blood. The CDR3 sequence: CASTGGPLADTEAFF. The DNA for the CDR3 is TGTGCCAGCACCGGGGGCCCCCTGGCGGACACTGAAGCTTTCTTT.